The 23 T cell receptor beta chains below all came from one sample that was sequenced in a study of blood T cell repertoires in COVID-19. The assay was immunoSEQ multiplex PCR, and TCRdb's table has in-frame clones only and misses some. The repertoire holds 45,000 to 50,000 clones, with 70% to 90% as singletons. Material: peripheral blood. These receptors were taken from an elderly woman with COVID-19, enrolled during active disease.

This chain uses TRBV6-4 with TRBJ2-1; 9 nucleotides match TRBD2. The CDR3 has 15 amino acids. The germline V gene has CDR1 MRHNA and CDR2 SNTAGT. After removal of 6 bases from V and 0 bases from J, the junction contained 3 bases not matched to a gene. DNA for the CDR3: TGTGCCAGCAGCGAACTAGCGGGCTCCTACAATGAGCAGTTCTTC. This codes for CASSELAGSYNEQFF.

In DNA form, the CDR3 reads TGTGCCAGCTCGTCCGAGGTCACATACAATGAGCAGTTCTTC. Protein: CASSSEVTYNEQFF. The rearrangement uses TRBV6-5 and TRBJ2-1; D gene uncertain. Trimming shortened V by 8 bases and J by 4 bases, and 15 bases separated the two germline ends. From germline, CDR1 is MNHEY and CDR2 SVGAGI. This CDR3 has 14 residues.

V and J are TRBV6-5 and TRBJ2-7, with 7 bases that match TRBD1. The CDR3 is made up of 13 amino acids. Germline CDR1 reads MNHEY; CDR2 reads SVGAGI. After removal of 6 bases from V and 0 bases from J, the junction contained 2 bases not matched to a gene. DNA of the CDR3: TGTGCCAGCAGGGGGACAGCCTCCTACGAGCAGTACTTC. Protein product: CASRGTASYEQYF.

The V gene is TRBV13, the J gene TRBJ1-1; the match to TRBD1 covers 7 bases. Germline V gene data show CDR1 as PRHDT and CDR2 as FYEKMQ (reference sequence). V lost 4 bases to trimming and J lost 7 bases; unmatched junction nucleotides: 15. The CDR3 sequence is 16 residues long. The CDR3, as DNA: TGTGCCAGCAGCTCTGACAGGGCGGGAACAGTAATTGAAGCTTTCTTT. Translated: CASSSDRAGTVIEAFF. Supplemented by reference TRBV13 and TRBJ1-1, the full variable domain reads AAGVIQSPRHLIKEKRETATLKCYPIPRHDTVYWYQQGPGQDPQFLISFYEKMQSDKGSIPDRFSAQQFSDYHSELNMSSLELGDSALYFCASSSDRAGTVIEAFFGQGTRLTVV.

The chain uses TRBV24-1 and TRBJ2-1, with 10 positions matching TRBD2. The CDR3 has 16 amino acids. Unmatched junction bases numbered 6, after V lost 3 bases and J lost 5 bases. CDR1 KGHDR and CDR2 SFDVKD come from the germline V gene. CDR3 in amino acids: CATSDSSSGRHNEQFF. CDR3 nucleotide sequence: TGTGCCACCAGTGATAGTTCTAGCGGGAGACACAATGAGCAGTTCTTC.

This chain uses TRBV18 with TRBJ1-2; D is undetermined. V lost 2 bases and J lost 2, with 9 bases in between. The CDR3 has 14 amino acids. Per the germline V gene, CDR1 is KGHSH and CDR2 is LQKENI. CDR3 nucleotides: TGTGCCAGCTCACCAGGGCAGAACAACTATGGCTACACCTTC. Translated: CASSPGQNNYGYTF.

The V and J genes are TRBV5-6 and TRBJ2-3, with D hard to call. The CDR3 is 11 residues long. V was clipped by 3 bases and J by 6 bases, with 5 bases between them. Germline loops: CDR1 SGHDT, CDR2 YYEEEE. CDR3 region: CASSSPDTQYF. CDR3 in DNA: TGTGCCAGCAGCTCCCCTGATACGCAGTATTTT.

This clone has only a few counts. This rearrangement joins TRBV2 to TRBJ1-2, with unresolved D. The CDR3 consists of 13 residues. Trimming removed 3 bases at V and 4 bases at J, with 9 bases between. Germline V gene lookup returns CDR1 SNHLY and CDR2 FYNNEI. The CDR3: CASSDGEAYGYTF. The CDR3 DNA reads TGTGCCAGCAGTGATGGGGAGGCCTATGGCTACACCTTC.

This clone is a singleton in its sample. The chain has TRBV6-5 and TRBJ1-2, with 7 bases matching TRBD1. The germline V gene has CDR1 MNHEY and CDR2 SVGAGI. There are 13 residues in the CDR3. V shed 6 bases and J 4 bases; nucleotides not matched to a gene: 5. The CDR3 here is CASSGQAGYGYTF. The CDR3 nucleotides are TGTGCCAGCAGCGGACAGGCTGGCTATGGCTACACCTTC.

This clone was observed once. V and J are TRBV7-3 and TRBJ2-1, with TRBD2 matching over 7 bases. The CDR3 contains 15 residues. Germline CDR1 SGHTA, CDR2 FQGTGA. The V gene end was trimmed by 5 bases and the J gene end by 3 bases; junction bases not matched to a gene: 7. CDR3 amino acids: CASSPEGGGYNEQFF. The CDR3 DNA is TGTGCCAGCAGCCCCGAGGGCGGGGGCTACAATGAGCAGTTCTTC.

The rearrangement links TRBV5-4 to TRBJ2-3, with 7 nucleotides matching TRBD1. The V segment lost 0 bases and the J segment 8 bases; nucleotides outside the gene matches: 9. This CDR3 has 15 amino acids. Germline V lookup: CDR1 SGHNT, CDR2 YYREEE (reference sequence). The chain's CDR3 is CASSLGQGEGTTQYF. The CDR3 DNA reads TGTGCCAGCAGCTTGGGACAGGGTGAAGGGACTACGCAGTATTTT.

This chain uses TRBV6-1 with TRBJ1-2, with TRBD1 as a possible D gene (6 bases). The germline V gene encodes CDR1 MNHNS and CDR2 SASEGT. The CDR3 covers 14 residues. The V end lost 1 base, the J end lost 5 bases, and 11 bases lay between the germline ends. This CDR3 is CASSEVEGGYGYTF. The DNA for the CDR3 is TGTGCCAGCAGTGAAGTTGAAGGGGGATATGGCTACACCTTC.

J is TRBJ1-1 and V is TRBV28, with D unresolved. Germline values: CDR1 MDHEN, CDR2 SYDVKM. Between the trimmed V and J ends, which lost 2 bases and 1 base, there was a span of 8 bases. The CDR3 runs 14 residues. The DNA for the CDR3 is TGTGCCAGCAGTTTAGCCGGTCAGAACACTGAAGCTTTCTTT. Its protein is CASSLAGQNTEAFF. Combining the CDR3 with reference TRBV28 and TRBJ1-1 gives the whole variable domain DVKVTQSSRYLVKRTGEKVFLECVQDMDHENMFWYRQDPGLGLRLIYFSYDVKMKEKGDIPEGYSVSREKKERFSLILESASTNQTSMYLCASSLAGQNTEAFFGQGTRLTVV.

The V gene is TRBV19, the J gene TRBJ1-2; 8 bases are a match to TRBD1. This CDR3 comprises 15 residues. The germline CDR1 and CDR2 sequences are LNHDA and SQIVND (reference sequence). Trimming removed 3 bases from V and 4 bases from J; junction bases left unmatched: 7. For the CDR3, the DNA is TGTGCCAGTAGTATGGAGACAGGGGCCCCCTATGGCTACACCTTC. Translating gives CASSMETGAPYGYTF.

CDR3 sequence (DNA): TGTGCCAGCAGCTTGGACAGTCGGGGTTTCAACTATGGCTACACCTTC. It codes for CASSLDSRGFNYGYTF. V gene TRBV5-6 combines with J gene TRBJ1-2; D not certain. Germline loops: CDR1 SGHDT, CDR2 YYEEEE. Trimming took off 0 bases at V and 2 bases at J, with 14 bases between the two ends. The CDR3 has 16 amino acids.

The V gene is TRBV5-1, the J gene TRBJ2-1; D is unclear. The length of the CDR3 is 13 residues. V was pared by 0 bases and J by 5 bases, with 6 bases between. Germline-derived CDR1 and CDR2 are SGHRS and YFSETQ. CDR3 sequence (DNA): TGCGCCAGCAGCTTGGGCCGGGACAATGAGCAGTTCTTC. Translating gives CASSLGRDNEQFF.

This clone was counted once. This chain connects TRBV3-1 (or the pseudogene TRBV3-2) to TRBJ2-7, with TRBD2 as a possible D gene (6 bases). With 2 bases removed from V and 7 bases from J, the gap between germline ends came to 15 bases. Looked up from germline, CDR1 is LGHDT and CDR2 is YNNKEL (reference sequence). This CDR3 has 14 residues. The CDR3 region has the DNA TGTGCCAGCAGCCAATCGGGACTCCTAAGGGAGCAGTACTTC. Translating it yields CASSQSGLLREQYF.

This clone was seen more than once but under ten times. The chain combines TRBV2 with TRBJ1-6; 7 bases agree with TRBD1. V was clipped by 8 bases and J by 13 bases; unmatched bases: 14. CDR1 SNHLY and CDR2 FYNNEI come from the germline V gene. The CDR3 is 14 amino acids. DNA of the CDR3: TGTGCCAGCTCACTGGGACAGCCTGCTGCCCCCCTCCACTTT. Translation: CASSLGQPAAPLHF.

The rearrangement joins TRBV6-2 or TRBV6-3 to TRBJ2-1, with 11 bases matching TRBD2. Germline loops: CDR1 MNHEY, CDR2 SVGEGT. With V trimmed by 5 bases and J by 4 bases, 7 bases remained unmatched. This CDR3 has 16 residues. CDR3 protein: CASSTRPSGGYNEQFF. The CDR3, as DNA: TGTGCCAGCAGTACACGCCCTAGCGGGGGGTACAATGAGCAGTTCTTC.

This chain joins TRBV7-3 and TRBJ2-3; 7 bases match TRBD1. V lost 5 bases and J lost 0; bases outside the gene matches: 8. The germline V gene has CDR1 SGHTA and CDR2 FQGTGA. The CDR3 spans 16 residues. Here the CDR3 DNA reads TGTGCCAGCAGCCCCCTAGGGGGACAGAGCACAGATACGCAGTATTTT. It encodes CASSPLGGQSTDTQYF.

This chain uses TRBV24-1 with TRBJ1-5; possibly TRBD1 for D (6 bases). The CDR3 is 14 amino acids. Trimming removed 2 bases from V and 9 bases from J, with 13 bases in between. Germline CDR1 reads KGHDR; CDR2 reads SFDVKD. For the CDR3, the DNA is TGTGCCACCAGTGATTCGGGGCAGGGGTTGCCCCAGCATTTT. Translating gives CATSDSGQGLPQHF.

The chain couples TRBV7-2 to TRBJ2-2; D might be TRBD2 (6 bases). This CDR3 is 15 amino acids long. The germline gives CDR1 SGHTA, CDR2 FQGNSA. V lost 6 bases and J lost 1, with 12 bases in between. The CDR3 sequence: CASSPPGVNTGELFF. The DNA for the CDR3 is TGTGCCAGCAGTCCCCCGGGGGTGAACACCGGGGAGCTGTTTTTT.

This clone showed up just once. The DNA of the CDR3 is TGCGCCAGCAGCCAAGATCCAGGGGCGGCTGGCTACACCTTC. Its protein is CASSQDPGAAGYTF. The chain couples TRBV4-3 to TRBJ1-2, with a possible D match to TRBD1 (6 bases). The CDR3 covers 14 residues. Trimming removed 0 bases from V and 7 bases from J, with 12 bases in between. CDR1 and CDR2 (germline): LGHNA, YSLEER.